This T cell receptor (beta chain) was documented in a study of shared clonotypes between healthy human individuals. About the research overall: Every donor yielded three CD4 naive, three CD4 memory, two CD8 naive and one CD8 memory plate. Study results and caveats: What limited the represented genetic and exposure-history diversity was the small number of donors. The authors expected sequencing depth to affect clonotype sharing among donors. Of the naive CD4 clonotypes, roughly 5.2% were shared across a few donors.

A remark on this clone: Its matching antigen is unknown.

Sequencing was performed with immunoSEQ multiplex PCR; in TCRdb, only in-frame clones are kept and a portion is missing. The sample holds 2.3 million or so clones; 85% to 95% are singletons and the top ten take 0.39%. Per the germline V gene, CDR1 is MNHNY and CDR2 is SVGAGI (reference sequence). There are 11 residues in the CDR3. Trimming removed 5 bases at V and 2 bases at J, with 4 bases between. The sample was naive CD4+ T cells from PBMCs. Subset of the sample: CD45RA+ positively selected. The chain recombines TRBV6-6 with TRBJ2-7; D is ambiguous. The receptor's source is a man aged 18 to 30 in good health. Some clones in this sample may be carry-over from other donors' samples. This CDR3 is CASSSPYEQYF. DNA of the CDR3: TGTGCCAGCAGTAGCCCCTACGAGCAGTACTTC.